A single T cell receptor beta chain is shown here with its context. Its cognate antigen is unknown. The germline V gene encodes CDR1 KGHSY and CDR2 FQNENV. With V trimmed by 1 base and J by 8 bases, 16 bases remained unmatched. CDR3 length: 18 amino acids. This sample was included in a study of cytomegalovirus exposure and HLA in healthy donors. General observations from the study: Some TCR beta chains (164 of them) were listed as cytomegalovirus-associated.

The PCR contained 60 Vbeta and 13 Jbeta primers. This table comes from immunoSEQ multiplex PCR, and its TCRdb copy is limited to in-frame clones, with some not included. The sample carries 70,000 to 95,000 clones, 76% recorded once. Sequences were obtained from PBMCs. The TCR sequence derives from a man aged 30-40 years in good health and CMV-seropositive. The chain couples TRBV16 to TRBJ2-3; TRBD1 matches at 9 bases. In DNA form, the CDR3 reads TGTGCCAGCAGCCAATACGTTGGGACAGGGAGCACGATTTCTACGCAGTATTTT. It encodes CASSQYVGTGSTISTQYF.